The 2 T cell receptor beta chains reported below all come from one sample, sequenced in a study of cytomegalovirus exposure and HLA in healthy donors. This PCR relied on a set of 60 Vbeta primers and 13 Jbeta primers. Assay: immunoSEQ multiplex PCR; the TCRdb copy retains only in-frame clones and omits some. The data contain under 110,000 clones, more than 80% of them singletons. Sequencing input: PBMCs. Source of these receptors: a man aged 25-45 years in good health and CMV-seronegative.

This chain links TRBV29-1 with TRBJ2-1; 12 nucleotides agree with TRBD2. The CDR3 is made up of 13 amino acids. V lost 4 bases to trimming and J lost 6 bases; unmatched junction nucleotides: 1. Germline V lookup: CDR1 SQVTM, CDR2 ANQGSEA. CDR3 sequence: CSVAGLAGNEQFF. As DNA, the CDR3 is TGCAGCGTTGCGGGACTAGCGGGCAATGAGCAGTTCTTC.

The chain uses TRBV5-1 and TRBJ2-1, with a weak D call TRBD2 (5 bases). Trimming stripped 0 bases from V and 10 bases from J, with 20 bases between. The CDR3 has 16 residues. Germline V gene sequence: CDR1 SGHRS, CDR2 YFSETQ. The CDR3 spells CASSLGSGFRPREQFF. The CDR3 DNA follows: TGCGCCAGCAGCTTGGGAAGCGGATTTAGGCCACGGGAGCAGTTCTTC.